This T cell receptor (beta chain) was recorded in a study of blood T cell repertoires in COVID-19. Overall study: Acute-phase and convalescent COVID-19 samples originated in the United States, Italy and Spain. Nucleic acid was either cDNA or gDNA, and it came from T cells, B-cell-depleted T cells, or PBMCs.

The CDR3 is 15 residues long. Germline-derived CDR1 and CDR2 are SGHRS and YFSETQ. Deletions cut 1 base from V and 3 bases from J, with 14 bases between. As processed by the authors: Reference gene primer amplification yielded estimated nucleated cell counts. Measured with immunoSEQ multiplex PCR; TCRdb has only the in-frame clones, and not every one. The DNA was the basis for D and trimming; V, J and clone size are from that table. The data contain 120,000 to 150,000 clones, around 80% of them singletons. The rearrangement uses TRBV5-1 and TRBJ2-7; possibly TRBD1 for D (5 bases). Sequencing input: peripheral blood. The TCR originated in a woman between 50 and 59 years old with acute or convalescent COVID-19. CDR3 DNA sequence: TGCGCCAGCAGCTTGTTAGGGGATACTAACTACGAGCAGTACTTC. Its protein is CASSLLGDTNYEQYF.